These 32 T cell receptor beta chains originate from one sample sequenced in a study of T-cell memory formation after mild COVID-19 (dated by TCRdb to the early 2020s). The library was generated by 5' RACE. Sequencer: Illumina NovaSeq 6000. In-frame beta chains were kept once TCRdb had trimmed the public reads at Q25 with fastp and called clones with MiXCR. Under each unique CDR3 protein, matching rows form one entry showing the most common genes and DNA. This sample holds 550,000 to 700,000 distinct CDR3 sequences; over 15% were observed only once. The ten top clones hold around 12% of the sample. The sequenced material came from PBMCs or a T cell subset sorted from them (not recorded which). These receptors all stem from an adult woman who had mild COVID-19 (a few samples of this study predate the infection). The sample titles of this study are shuffled in the database, so cell type and time point are left out; the donor was told from shared clones.

Only a few counts were recorded for this clonotype. This chain connects TRBV14 to TRBJ2-7, with D perhaps TRBD1 (5 bases). Germline values: CDR1 SGHDN, CDR2 FVKESK. Trimming removed 4 bases at V and 2 bases at J, with 9 bases between. The CDR3 is made up of 13 amino acids. The CDR3 DNA is TGTGCCAGCAGCCCCAGGGTTACCTACGAGCAGTACTTC. Residues: CASSPRVTYEQYF.

This sequence joins TRBV10-3 and TRBJ2-4; D remains ambiguous. CDR3 length equals 15 residues. CDR1 and CDR2 from the germline V gene are ENHRY and SYGVKD. V was shortened by 3 bases and J by 0 bases, with 9 bases between the two germline ends. The CDR3: CAISEDSLAKNIQYF. For the CDR3, the DNA is TGTGCCATCAGTGAAGACTCCCTAGCCAAAAACATTCAGTACTTC.

The genes are TRBV7-9 and TRBJ1-4; maybe TRBD1 (6 bases). The germline V gene encodes CDR1 SEHNR and CDR2 FQNEAQ (reference sequence). The CDR3 runs to 16 residues. Trimming took 7 bases from V and 2 from J, leaving 17 bases between them. The chain's CDR3 is CASTPMGGFTNEKLFF. CDR3 nucleotides: TGTGCCAGCACCCCAATGGGGGGCTTTACTAATGAAAAACTGTTTTTT.

This chain connects TRBV3-1 to TRBJ2-5, with D unresolved. Trimming left V 6 bases short and J 2 bases short, with 13 bases between. This CDR3 has 14 amino acids. Germline loops: CDR1 LGHDT, CDR2 YNNKEL (reference sequence). The DNA of the CDR3 is TGTGCCAGCAGGGACCCGGGCCGACAAGAGACCCAGTACTTC. Protein product: CASRDPGRQETQYF.

This clonotype has more than one count but fewer than ten. The chain joins TRBV29-1 to TRBJ2-3; D not resolved. Germline V gene data show CDR1 as SQVTM and CDR2 as ANQGSEA. The ends were cut back, 6 bases at V and 7 bases at J, with 11 bases in the middle. The CDR3 runs to 11 residues. CDR3 sequence reads: CSVVPKHTQYF. The CDR3 DNA is TGCAGCGTAGTGCCAAAGCATACGCAGTATTTT.

The chain is built from TRBV15 and TRBJ1-2; D is undetermined. CDR1 is LNHNV and CDR2 is YYDKDF in the germline V gene (reference sequence). Trimming shortened V by 5 bases and J by 2 bases, and 15 bases separated the two germline ends. There are 15 residues in the CDR3. The CDR3 DNA reads as TGTGCCACCAGCCCGAGGTCCATAGTCAACTATGGCTACACCTTC. Protein: CATSPRSIVNYGYTF.

The gene calls are TRBV4-2 and TRBJ1-1; the D is unclear. Trimming shortened V by 3 bases and J by 1 base, and 15 bases separated the two germline ends. The germline CDR1 and CDR2 sequences are LGHNA and YNFKEQ. There are 16 residues in the CDR3. CDR3 amino acids: CASSHIETGPNTEAFF. The CDR3 DNA is TGTGCCAGCAGCCATATCGAGACGGGCCCGAACACTGAAGCTTTCTTT.

This clonotype showed up just a few times. This rearrangement joins TRBV18 to TRBJ1-6; 7 positions match TRBD1. Germline values: CDR1 KGHSH, CDR2 LQKENI. Trimming took 6 bases from V and 9 from J; bases not matched to a gene: 14. This CDR3 is 16 amino acids long. The CDR3 DNA is TGTGCCAGCTCCGGGGGACAGAAGGGGCTTGGTTCACCCCTCCACTTT. Protein sequence: CASSGGQKGLGSPLHF.

This chain uses TRBV7-6 with TRBJ2-1; TRBD2 agrees at 8 bases. Germline CDR1 SGHVS, CDR2 FNYEAQ. This CDR3 spans 16 amino acids. Losses at the gene ends were 5 bases for V and 6 bases for J; bases not matched to a gene: 12. DNA for the CDR3: TGTGCCAGCAGCCCCCGTTCGGAACTAGCGGCCAATGAGCAGTTCTTC. It is translated as CASSPRSELAANEQFF.

This chain connects TRBV18 to TRBJ2-7; D gene uncertain. The germline gives CDR1 KGHSH, CDR2 LQKENI. V was shortened by 1 base and J by 1 base, with 11 bases between the two germline ends. CDR3 length equals 15 residues. This chain's CDR3 is CASSPQGSGSYEQYF. CDR3 bases: TGTGCCAGCTCACCACAAGGGTCCGGGTCCTACGAGCAGTACTTC.

The chain joins TRBV12-3 or TRBV12-4 to TRBJ2-7; D might be TRBD1 (6 bases). V dropped 6 bases and J dropped 1 base, with 10 bases sitting between them. The CDR3 is 13 residues long. The chain's CDR3 is CASSTDRSYEQYF. The CDR3, as DNA: TGTGCCAGCAGCACCGACAGGTCCTACGAGCAGTACTTC.

The chain is built from TRBV30 and TRBJ2-3; 12 bases agree with TRBD2. Germline V gene lookup returns CDR1 GTSNPN and CDR2 SVGIG (reference sequence). V lost 3 bases and J lost 5; bases outside the gene matches: 12. The CDR3 spans 17 residues. The CDR3 protein is CAWRPRLAGAPKDTQYF. The DNA for the CDR3 is TGTGCCTGGAGGCCACGACTAGCGGGAGCCCCAAAAGATACGCAGTATTTT.

This clonotype has a count of ten or more. The chain carries TRBV20-1 and TRBJ2-1, with 10 bases aligning to TRBD2. V trimming: 3 bases; J trimming: 0 bases; junction bases outside the gene matches: 20. CDR3 size: 21 residues. Looked up from germline, CDR1 is DFQATT and CDR2 is SNEGSKA (reference sequence). CDR3 sequence reads: CSARVVSLGLATMNSYNEQFF. The CDR3 DNA reads TGCAGTGCTAGGGTGGTGAGCCTGGGACTAGCGACAATGAACTCCTACAATGAGCAGTTCTTC.

The chain employs TRBV5-1 and TRBJ2-1; D remains unclear. Germline CDR1 reads SGHRS; CDR2 reads YFSETQ. V was trimmed by 4 bases and J by 9 bases, leaving 17 bases between them. This CDR3 has 14 amino acids. In DNA form, the CDR3 reads TGCGCCAGCAGCCCGAGACCCCCCTCGGCTGAGCAGTTCTTC. Translation gives CASSPRPPSAEQFF.

This clonotype has only a few counts. The DNA for the CDR3 is TGTGCCATCAGTGAGTCGGGCGACAGACCTAGCAATCAGCCCCAGCATTTT. Protein sequence: CAISESGDRPSNQPQHF. The J gene is TRBJ1-5, the V gene TRBV10-3; possible D gene TRBD1, 5 bases. V lost 0 bases and J 0 bases, leaving 12 bases between the germline ends. The CDR3 runs 17 residues. Per the germline V gene, CDR1 is ENHRY and CDR2 is SYGVKD.

This rearrangement joins TRBV20-1 to TRBJ2-1, with 7 bases matching TRBD2. From germline, CDR1 is DFQATT and CDR2 SNEGSKA (reference sequence). This CDR3 has 15 residues. After removal of 6 bases from V and 2 bases from J, the junction contained 10 bases not matched to a gene. This CDR3 is CSASFRLATYNEQFF. The CDR3 DNA sequence: TGCAGTGCGTCCTTCCGACTAGCCACCTACAATGAGCAGTTCTTC.

This clonotype was seen ten or more times. The chain uses TRBV15 and TRBJ2-2, with 7 nucleotides matching TRBD1. The junction had 7 bases not matched to a gene; V was cut back by 5 bases and J by 1 base. The CDR3 is 16 amino acids. The V gene's germline CDR1 is LNHNV and CDR2 YYDKDF (reference sequence). CDR3 residues: CATSPWTGKNTGELFF. The CDR3 nucleotides read TGTGCCACCAGCCCGTGGACAGGAAAGAACACCGGGGAGCTGTTTTTT.

This clonotype was seen more than once but under ten times. The chain joins TRBV20-1 to TRBJ1-6, with a weak D call TRBD1 (6 bases). V was shortened by 2 bases and J by 10 bases, with 12 bases between the two germline ends. Germline V gives CDR1 DFQATT, CDR2 SNEGSKA (reference sequence). The CDR3 consists of 13 residues. The CDR3 DNA reads TGCAGTGCTAGATGGGGGGCAGAATCACCCCTCCACTTT. Translating it yields CSARWGAESPLHF.

V gene TRBV5-1 combines with J gene TRBJ2-7; a possible D gene is TRBD1 (5 bases). V gave up 4 bases and J gave up 4 bases, with 18 bases separating them. The CDR3 runs 15 residues. Germline-derived CDR1 and CDR2 are SGHRS and YFSETQ. The DNA for the CDR3 is TGCGCCAGCAGCATCACATGGGGCCCTTCATACGAGCAGTACTTC. Its translation: CASSITWGPSYEQYF.

This clonotype was counted only a few times. The V gene is TRBV11-3, the J gene TRBJ2-1; tentatively, D is TRBD2 (5 bases). This CDR3 is 13 amino acids long. The germline CDR1 and CDR2 sequences are SGHNT and YENEEA. The V end lost 1 base, the J end lost 8 bases, and 9 bases lay between the germline ends. The CDR3 sequence is CASSLGGWDEQFF. CDR3 DNA sequence: TGTGCCAGCAGCTTAGGAGGGTGGGATGAGCAGTTCTTC. Supplemented by reference TRBV11-3 and TRBJ2-1, the full variable domain reads EAGVVQSPRYKIIEKKQPVAFWCNPISGHNTLYWYLQNLGQGPELLIRYENEEAVDDSQLPKDRFSAERLKGVDSTLKIQPAELGDSAVYLCASSLGGWDEQFFGPGTRLTVL.

This chain connects TRBV6-1 to TRBJ2-1, with 10 nucleotides matching TRBD2. Germline V gene lookup returns CDR1 MNHNS and CDR2 SASEGT. V was pared by 6 bases and J by 6 bases, with 5 bases of the junction left unmatched. This CDR3 is built from 14 residues. The CDR3 DNA is TGTGCCAGCAGAGCGGGGGGGCTTGTCAATGAGCAGTTCTTC. This sequence encodes CASRAGGLVNEQFF.

Only a few counts were recorded for this clonotype. V usage is TRBV9 and J usage is TRBJ2-3, with TRBD2 matching over 12 bases. Trimming removed 0 bases from V and 5 bases from J; junction bases left unmatched: 10. This CDR3 comprises 18 residues. CDR1 SGDLS and CDR2 YYNGEE come from the germline V gene. CDR3 coding DNA: TGTGCCAGCAGCGTAGCTAAGACTAGCGGGGGTCGTGTAGATACGCAGTATTTT. Encoded protein: CASSVAKTSGGRVDTQYF.

The chain couples TRBV11-1 to TRBJ2-3; 8 bases agree with TRBD2. From germline, CDR1 is SGHAT and CDR2 FQDESV (reference sequence). J lost 2 bases, V lost 3 bases, and 7 bases had no gene match. This CDR3 region has 16 residues. The CDR3 DNA sequence: TGTGCCAGCAGCTTGACTAGCGAGATTCTCACAGATACGCAGTATTTT. Translating it yields CASSLTSEILTDTQYF.

The rearrangement uses TRBV12-3 or TRBV12-4 and TRBJ2-5; the match to TRBD1 covers 7 bases. Unmatched junction bases numbered 9, after V lost 6 bases and J lost 5 bases. The CDR3 sequence is 14 residues long. The CDR3 sequence is CASSPTGVVETQYF. The DNA for the CDR3 is TGTGCCAGCAGCCCAACAGGGGTGGTGGAGACCCAGTACTTC.

This chain connects TRBV30 to TRBJ2-7, with 10 bases lining up with TRBD2. V lost 7 bases, J lost 7 bases, and 10 bases stayed unmatched. The CDR3 sequence is 13 residues long. The V gene's germline CDR1 is GTSNPN and CDR2 SVGIG (reference sequence). CDR3 DNA sequence: TGTGCCTACCTAGCGGGGGCCAGGGAGGAGCAGTACTTC. It specifies CAYLAGAREEQYF.

This clonotype was seen more than once but under ten times. J is TRBJ1-2 and V is TRBV29-1, with 8 positions matching TRBD1. Germline lookup yields CDR1 SQVTM and CDR2 ANQGSEA. V lost 3 bases to trimming and J lost 4 bases; unmatched junction nucleotides: 4. This CDR3 contains 13 residues. The CDR3 DNA is TGCAGCGTTGACCCCCAGGGGGCCTATGGCTACACCTTC. Protein sequence: CSVDPQGAYGYTF.

The rearrangement uses TRBV18 and TRBJ2-3; perhaps D is TRBD1 or TRBD2 (6 bases each). The CDR3 runs to 13 residues. The germline V gene has CDR1 KGHSH and CDR2 LQKENI. V was cut by 6 bases and J by 10 bases, with 17 bases left in between. The CDR3 bases are TGTGCCAGCTCTCCAGCAAGGGGGGCCGCGCAGTATTTT. This gives the protein CASSPARGAAQYF.

This clonotype was seen only a few times. The chain employs TRBV6-5 and TRBJ2-7; possibly TRBD1 for D (6 bases). The V end lost 2 bases, the J end lost 1 base, and 21 bases lay between the germline ends. The CDR3 spans 18 residues. Germline assignment: CDR1 MNHEY and CDR2 SVGAGI. The CDR3 sequence: CASSYPVPGLGTSYEQYF. The DNA for the CDR3 is TGTGCCAGCAGTTACCCGGTCCCTGGACTTGGGACATCCTACGAGCAGTACTTC.

This clonotype was observed a few times. The chain carries TRBV18 and TRBJ2-6, with 7 bases identical to TRBD1. The CDR3 extends over 13 amino acids. V shed 3 bases and J 9 bases; nucleotides not matched to a gene: 2. Germline V gene lookup returns CDR1 KGHSH and CDR2 LQKENI. The CDR3 sequence is CASSPGQFNVLTF. For the CDR3, the DNA is TGTGCCAGCTCACCGGGACAGTTCAACGTCCTGACTTTC. Drawing the rest from reference TRBV18 and TRBJ2-6, the complete variable domain is NAGVMQNPRHLVRRRGQEARLRCSPMKGHSHVYWYRQLPEEGLKFMVYLQKENIIDESGMPKERFSAEFPKEGPSILRIQQVVRGDSAAYFCASSPGQFNVLTFGAGSRLTVL.

This clonotype was observed a handful of times. J is TRBJ1-2 and V is TRBV20-1; 7 bases map to TRBD1. Germline CDR1 and CDR2: DFQATT and SNEGSKA (reference sequence). After removal of 4 bases from V and 0 bases from J, the junction contained 5 bases not matched to a gene. CDR3 size: 14 residues. CDR3 sequence reads: CSAKADRANYGYTF. The CDR3 nucleotides read TGCAGTGCTAAAGCCGACAGGGCTAACTATGGCTACACCTTC.

This chain joins TRBV9 and TRBJ2-1, with 14 nucleotides matching TRBD2. V lost 8 bases to trimming and J lost 10 bases; unmatched junction nucleotides: 11. Per the germline V gene, CDR1 is SGDLS and CDR2 is YYNGEE. There are 15 residues in the CDR3. The CDR3 is CASSTGTSGRGEQFF. The CDR3, as DNA: TGTGCCAGTTCAACCGGGACTAGCGGGAGAGGGGAGCAGTTCTTC.

This clonotype was found a few times. The chain is built from TRBV4-2 and TRBJ1-5; D possibly corresponds to TRBD1 (5 bases). Germline-derived CDR1 and CDR2 are LGHNA and YNFKEQ. The CDR3 is made up of 15 amino acids. Between the trimmed V and J ends, which lost 1 base and 6 bases, there was a span of 13 bases. The CDR3 region is CASSQGPIGGQPQHF. CDR3 nucleotide sequence: TGTGCCAGCAGCCAAGGCCCCATCGGGGGTCAGCCCCAGCATTTT.